This T cell receptor (beta chain) was identified during a study of beta chain features in type 1 diabetes. V dropped 3 bases and J dropped 12 bases, with 12 bases sitting between them. In germline, CDR1 is KGHSH, CDR2 LQKENI. The CDR3 consists of 12 residues. cDNA synthesis used the whole RNA isolate, giving expressed TCRB sequences. Sequencing used immunoSEQ multiplex PCR; TCRdb keeps in-frame clones, though not all of them. The table includes 300,000 to 400,000 clones, more than 9.5% detected once. Sequenced: naive CD4+ T cells from blood. This TCR derives from a woman younger than 45 in good health. V gene TRBV18 combines with J gene TRBJ2-1; D is ambiguous. CDR3 bases: TGTGCCAGCTCACCGCCCGTCTCGGGGCAGTTCTTC. Its translation: CASSPPVSGQFF. The entire variable domain, with the rest obtained from reference TRBV18 and TRBJ2-1, is as follows: NAGVMQNPRHLVRRRGQEARLRCSPMKGHSHVYWYRQLPEEGLKFMVYLQKENIIDESGMPKERFSAEFPKEGPSILRIQQVVRGDSAAYFCASSPPVSGQFFGPGTRLTVL.